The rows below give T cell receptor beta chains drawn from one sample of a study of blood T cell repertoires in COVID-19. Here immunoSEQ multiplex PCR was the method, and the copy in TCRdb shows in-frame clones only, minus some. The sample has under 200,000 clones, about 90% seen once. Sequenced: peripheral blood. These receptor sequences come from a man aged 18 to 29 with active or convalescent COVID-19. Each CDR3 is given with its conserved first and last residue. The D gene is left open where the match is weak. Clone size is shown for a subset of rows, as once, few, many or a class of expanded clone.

TGTGCCAGCAGCAGACTAGCGGGGGGGAAAAAAGAGACCCAGTACTTC CASSRLAGGKKETQYF TRBJ2-5 TRBV2 few TRBD2
TGTGCCAGCAGCTTTTGGGCTGGCTACACCTTC CASSFWAGYTF TRBJ1-2 TRBV11-2 . .
TGCAGCGTCGCCCTAACCGGGACACAAAACACTGAAGCTTTCTTT CSVALTGTQNTEAFF TRBJ1-1 TRBV29-1 . .
TGTGCCTGGAGTATTGGTAGCGGTAACACAGATACGCAGTATTTT CAWSIGSGNTDTQYF TRBJ2-3 TRBV30 few .
TGTGCCTGGAGTATAACAGGGGGCTCTACTTATGGCTACACCTTC CAWSITGGSTYGYTF TRBJ1-2 TRBV30 once TRBD1
TGTGCCAGCGGACACAGGGCCACCGGGGAGCTGTTTTTT CASGHRATGELFF TRBJ2-2 TRBV25-1 . .
TGTGCCAGTAACCCGACAGGGACTAACTATGGCTACACCTTC CASNPTGTNYGYTF TRBJ1-2 TRBV19 . TRBD1
TGTGCCAGCAGTTCTCGGACAGGGACAGAGACCCAGTACTTC CASSSRTGTETQYF TRBJ2-5 TRBV6-5 . TRBD1
TGTGCCAGCAGTGCGGGCGGGGAGACCCAGTACTTC CASSAGGETQYF TRBJ2-5 TRBV25-1 few .
TGCAGCGCCGAACAGGGGGCGAGGACTGAAGCTTTCTTT CSAEQGARTEAFF TRBJ1-1 TRBV29-1 . TRBD1
TGTGCCAGCAGCTCCCGTCTAGGGGCAGAATATAATTCACCCCTCCACTTT CASSSRLGAEYNSPLHF TRBJ1-6 TRBV7-8 . .